The entry below gives a single T cell receptor beta chain sequence along with its context. In the same sample, other DNA sequences code for this CDR3. TCRdb's copy holds only in-frame clones and misses some; the assay was immunoSEQ multiplex PCR. Of approximately 260,000 clones listed, approximately 90% are singletons. Each recovered donor of Cohort 3 presented with two negative PCRs, clearance, or symptom resolution. This record belongs to a study of blood T cell repertoires in COVID-19. Overall study context: Collection of acute and convalescent COVID-19 samples took place in the United States, Italy and Spain. Sources were T cells, B-cell-depleted T cells, or PBMCs; the material itself was cDNA or gDNA.

Germline CDR1 is MGHRA and CDR2 is YSYEKL. After removal of 3 bases from V and 4 bases from J, the junction contained 4 bases not matched to a gene. There are 15 residues in the CDR3. The source of this sequence is a young woman who had recovered from COVID-19. The chain links TRBV4-1 to TRBJ1-3; 9 bases agree with TRBD1. What was sequenced was PBMCs or T cells enriched from blood (not recorded which). Here the CDR3 reads CASSQGTGSGNTIYF. As DNA, the CDR3 is TGCGCCAGCAGCCAGGGGACAGGGTCCGGAAACACCATATATTTT.